This entry lists 7 T cell receptor beta chains sequenced from one sample in a study of T cell responses to AZD1222 COVID-19 vaccine. Clones were sequenced by immunoSEQ multiplex PCR, and TCRdb holds only the in-frame ones, with some missing. The profile shows under 35,000 clones, 85% to 90% of them singletons. This specimen consisted of peripheral blood, obtained 28 days after the second AZD1222 dose. All receptors derive from an adult who received the AZD1222 COVID-19 vaccine.

The genes are TRBV19 and TRBJ2-7; a possible D gene is TRBD1 (6 bases). The CDR3 totals 14 residues. Germline V lookup: CDR1 LNHDA, CDR2 SQIVND (reference sequence). V was pared by 2 bases and J by 1 base, with 9 bases between. CDR3 in amino acids: CASSIRTASYEQYF. The CDR3 region has the DNA TGTGCCAGTAGTATAAGGACAGCTTCCTACGAGCAGTACTTC.

The chain uses TRBV4-1 and TRBJ1-5; D not resolved. The V end was cut by 0 bases, the J end by 3 bases, with 12 bases between. The CDR3 has 16 residues. CDR1 is MGHRA, CDR2 YSYEKL, per germline. CDR3 DNA sequence: TGCGCCAGCAGCCAAGATAAAACAGCCATCAATCAGCCCCAGCATTTT. Its translation: CASSQDKTAINQPQHF.

V gene TRBV4-2 combines with J gene TRBJ2-2; 9 bases fit TRBD2. The CDR3 loop spans 17 amino acids. Germline CDR1 is LGHNA and CDR2 is YNFKEQ. V shed 3 bases, J shed 3 bases, and the junction held 8 bases outside the gene matches. CDR3 amino acids: CASSQVSSGGHTGELFF. CDR3 DNA sequence: TGTGCCAGCAGCCAGGTCTCCAGCGGGGGGCACACCGGGGAGCTGTTTTTT.

This clone was picked up one time. The V and J genes are TRBV5-1 and TRBJ1-2; the D gene is possibly TRBD1 (6 bases). The CDR3 extends over 16 amino acids. Germline V gene data show CDR1 as SGHRS and CDR2 as YFSETQ. Trimming removed 3 bases from V and 8 bases from J, with 23 bases in between. Here the CDR3 reads CASSSDQQGGIGGYTF. The CDR3 DNA sequence: TGCGCCAGCAGCTCTGACCAACAGGGAGGGATAGGAGGCTACACCTTC.

In DNA, the CDR3 is TGTGCCAGCAGCCAGGCCCCGGGGGCCAACGTCCTGACTTTC. It yields the protein CASSQAPGANVLTF. The gene calls are TRBV3-1 (or the pseudogene TRBV3-2) and TRBJ2-6, with D unclear. This CDR3 is 14 amino acids long. V lost 3 bases and J 4 bases, leaving 7 bases between the germline ends. From germline, CDR1 is LGHDT and CDR2 YNNKEL (reference sequence).

DNA for the CDR3: TGTGCCAGTAGTCCGCGGGCAGGGCGCGGTGGCTACACCTTC. It is translated as CASSPRAGRGGYTF. The chain has TRBV19 and TRBJ1-2, with D perhaps TRBD1 (5 bases). The CDR3 spans 14 residues. Germline V lookup: CDR1 LNHDA, CDR2 SQIVND (reference sequence). Trimming stripped 5 bases from V and 7 bases from J, with 17 bases between.

The rearrangement uses TRBV10-2 and TRBJ1-2; 9 nucleotides align to TRBD1. Germline CDR1 WSHSY, CDR2 SAAADI. V lost 2 bases to trimming and J lost 5 bases; unmatched junction nucleotides: 6. This CDR3 is 15 amino acids long. CDR3 nucleotide sequence: TGCGCCAGCAGTGAGGTGACAGGGGGACGGTATGGCTACACCTTC. Amino acids: CASSEVTGGRYGYTF.